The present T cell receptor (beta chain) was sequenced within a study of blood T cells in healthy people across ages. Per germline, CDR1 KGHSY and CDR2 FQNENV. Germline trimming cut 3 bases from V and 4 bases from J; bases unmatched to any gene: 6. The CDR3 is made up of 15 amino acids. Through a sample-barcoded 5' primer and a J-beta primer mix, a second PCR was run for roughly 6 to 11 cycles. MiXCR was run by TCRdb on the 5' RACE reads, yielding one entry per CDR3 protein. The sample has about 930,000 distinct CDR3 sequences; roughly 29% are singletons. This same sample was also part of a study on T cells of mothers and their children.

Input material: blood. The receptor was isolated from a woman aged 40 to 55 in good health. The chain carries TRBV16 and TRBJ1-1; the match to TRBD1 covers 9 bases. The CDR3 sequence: CASSQRQGVGTEAFF. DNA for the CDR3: TGTGCCAGCAGCCAGAGACAGGGGGTGGGCACTGAAGCTTTCTTT.